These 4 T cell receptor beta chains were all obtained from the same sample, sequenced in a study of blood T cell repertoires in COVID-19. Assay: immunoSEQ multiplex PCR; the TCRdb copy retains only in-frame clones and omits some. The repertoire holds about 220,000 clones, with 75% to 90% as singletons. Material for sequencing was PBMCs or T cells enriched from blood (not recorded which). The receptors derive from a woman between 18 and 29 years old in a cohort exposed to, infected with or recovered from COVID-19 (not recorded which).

The CDR3, as DNA: TGTGCCAGCAGTTTATCGTTCCAGCGGGGCTACGAGCAGTACTTC. This translates into CASSLSFQRGYEQYF. The gene calls are TRBV27 and TRBJ2-7, with 7 bases identical to TRBD2. Germline V gene data show CDR1 as MNHEY and CDR2 as SMNVEV (reference sequence). This CDR3 contains 15 residues. Trimming at V came to 0 bases and at J to 3 bases, leaving 5 bases not matched to a gene.

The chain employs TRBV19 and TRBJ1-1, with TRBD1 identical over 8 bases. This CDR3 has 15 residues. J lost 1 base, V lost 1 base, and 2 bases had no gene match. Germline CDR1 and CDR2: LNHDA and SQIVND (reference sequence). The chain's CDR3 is CASSIGTGRNTEAFF. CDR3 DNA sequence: TGTGCCAGTAGTATAGGGACAGGGAGGAACACTGAAGCTTTCTTT.

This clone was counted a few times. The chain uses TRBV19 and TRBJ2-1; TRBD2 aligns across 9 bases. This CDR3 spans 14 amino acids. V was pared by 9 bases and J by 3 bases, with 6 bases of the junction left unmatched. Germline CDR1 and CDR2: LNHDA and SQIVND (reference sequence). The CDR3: CASSRGRDYNEQFF. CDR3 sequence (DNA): TGTGCCAGCTCGCGCGGGAGGGACTACAATGAGCAGTTCTTC.

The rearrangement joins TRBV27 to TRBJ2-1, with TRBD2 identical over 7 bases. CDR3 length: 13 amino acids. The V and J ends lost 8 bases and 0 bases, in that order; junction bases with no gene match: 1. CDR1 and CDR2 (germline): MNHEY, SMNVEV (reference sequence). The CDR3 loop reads CASGRGSYNEQFF. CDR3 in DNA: TGTGCCAGCGGGAGGGGCTCCTACAATGAGCAGTTCTTC.